This is a list of T cell receptor beta chains from one sample in a study of T cells in Graves' hyperthyroidism and ophthalmopathy. In TCRdb, the multiplex PCR reads were re-called with MiXCR into one record per CDR3 protein. This table holds some 210,000 distinct CDR3 sequences, 17% found once. The source material was blood. The origin of the receptors is a man between 50 and 59 years old with Graves' hyperthyroidism. Both conserved end residues are part of each CDR3. The D gene is left open where the match is weak. A clone size is listed for some rows: how often the clone was seen (once, few, many), or a class if it is expanded.

TRBV28	NA	TRBJ2-5	many	TGTGCCAGCAGTTCACCCGGGGAGGGGGCGAGGGAGACCCAGTACTTC	CASSSPGEGARETQYF
TRBV7-2	TRBD2	TRBJ2-1	NA	TGTGCCAGCAGCTATTGGACTAGCGGGAATCGCAATGAGCAGTTCTTC	CASSYWTSGNRNEQFF
TRBV18	NA	TRBJ1-2	few	TGTGCCAGCTCACTTCAGGGACGGGGATCGGACTATGGCTACACCTTC	CASSLQGRGSDYGYTF
TRBV5-4	TRBD2	TRBJ2-5	few	TGTGCCAGCAGCTCGGGACTAGCGGGGAAAGAGACCCAGTACTTC	CASSSGLAGKETQYF
TRBV2	TRBD2	TRBJ2-1	NA	TGTGCCAGCAGTCCAACTAGCGGGAGAGGTGAGCAGTTCTTC	CASSPTSGRGEQFF
TRBV7-9	TRBD2	TRBJ2-7	NA	TGTGCCAGCAGCTTAGAGGGCGGGAGCCACAAGCAGTACTTC	CASSLEGGSHKQYF
TRBV12-5	NA	TRBJ1-1	many	TGTGCTAGTGGTTTGGAGGGTACTGAAGCTTTCTTT	CASGLEGTEAFF
TRBV28	TRBD2	TRBJ2-7	NA	TGTGCCAGCAGTCCCGGGGGACTAGCGGAGAACAACGGCGACTTC	CASSPGGLAENNGDF
TRBV18	TRBD1	TRBJ2-5	NA	TGTGCCAGCTCACTCTCGGGACAGGGGGAAGAGACCCAGTACTTC	CASSLSGQGEETQYF
TRBV7-9	TRBD2	TRBJ2-1	few	TGTGCCAGCAGCTTTTCTAGCGGGAGGCCGGATGAGCAGTTCTTC	CASSFSSGRPDEQFF
TRBV20-1	NA	TRBJ1-1	many	TGCAGTGCAGAGGGGGGGCGGGCTGAAGCTTTCTTT	CSAEGGRAEAFF